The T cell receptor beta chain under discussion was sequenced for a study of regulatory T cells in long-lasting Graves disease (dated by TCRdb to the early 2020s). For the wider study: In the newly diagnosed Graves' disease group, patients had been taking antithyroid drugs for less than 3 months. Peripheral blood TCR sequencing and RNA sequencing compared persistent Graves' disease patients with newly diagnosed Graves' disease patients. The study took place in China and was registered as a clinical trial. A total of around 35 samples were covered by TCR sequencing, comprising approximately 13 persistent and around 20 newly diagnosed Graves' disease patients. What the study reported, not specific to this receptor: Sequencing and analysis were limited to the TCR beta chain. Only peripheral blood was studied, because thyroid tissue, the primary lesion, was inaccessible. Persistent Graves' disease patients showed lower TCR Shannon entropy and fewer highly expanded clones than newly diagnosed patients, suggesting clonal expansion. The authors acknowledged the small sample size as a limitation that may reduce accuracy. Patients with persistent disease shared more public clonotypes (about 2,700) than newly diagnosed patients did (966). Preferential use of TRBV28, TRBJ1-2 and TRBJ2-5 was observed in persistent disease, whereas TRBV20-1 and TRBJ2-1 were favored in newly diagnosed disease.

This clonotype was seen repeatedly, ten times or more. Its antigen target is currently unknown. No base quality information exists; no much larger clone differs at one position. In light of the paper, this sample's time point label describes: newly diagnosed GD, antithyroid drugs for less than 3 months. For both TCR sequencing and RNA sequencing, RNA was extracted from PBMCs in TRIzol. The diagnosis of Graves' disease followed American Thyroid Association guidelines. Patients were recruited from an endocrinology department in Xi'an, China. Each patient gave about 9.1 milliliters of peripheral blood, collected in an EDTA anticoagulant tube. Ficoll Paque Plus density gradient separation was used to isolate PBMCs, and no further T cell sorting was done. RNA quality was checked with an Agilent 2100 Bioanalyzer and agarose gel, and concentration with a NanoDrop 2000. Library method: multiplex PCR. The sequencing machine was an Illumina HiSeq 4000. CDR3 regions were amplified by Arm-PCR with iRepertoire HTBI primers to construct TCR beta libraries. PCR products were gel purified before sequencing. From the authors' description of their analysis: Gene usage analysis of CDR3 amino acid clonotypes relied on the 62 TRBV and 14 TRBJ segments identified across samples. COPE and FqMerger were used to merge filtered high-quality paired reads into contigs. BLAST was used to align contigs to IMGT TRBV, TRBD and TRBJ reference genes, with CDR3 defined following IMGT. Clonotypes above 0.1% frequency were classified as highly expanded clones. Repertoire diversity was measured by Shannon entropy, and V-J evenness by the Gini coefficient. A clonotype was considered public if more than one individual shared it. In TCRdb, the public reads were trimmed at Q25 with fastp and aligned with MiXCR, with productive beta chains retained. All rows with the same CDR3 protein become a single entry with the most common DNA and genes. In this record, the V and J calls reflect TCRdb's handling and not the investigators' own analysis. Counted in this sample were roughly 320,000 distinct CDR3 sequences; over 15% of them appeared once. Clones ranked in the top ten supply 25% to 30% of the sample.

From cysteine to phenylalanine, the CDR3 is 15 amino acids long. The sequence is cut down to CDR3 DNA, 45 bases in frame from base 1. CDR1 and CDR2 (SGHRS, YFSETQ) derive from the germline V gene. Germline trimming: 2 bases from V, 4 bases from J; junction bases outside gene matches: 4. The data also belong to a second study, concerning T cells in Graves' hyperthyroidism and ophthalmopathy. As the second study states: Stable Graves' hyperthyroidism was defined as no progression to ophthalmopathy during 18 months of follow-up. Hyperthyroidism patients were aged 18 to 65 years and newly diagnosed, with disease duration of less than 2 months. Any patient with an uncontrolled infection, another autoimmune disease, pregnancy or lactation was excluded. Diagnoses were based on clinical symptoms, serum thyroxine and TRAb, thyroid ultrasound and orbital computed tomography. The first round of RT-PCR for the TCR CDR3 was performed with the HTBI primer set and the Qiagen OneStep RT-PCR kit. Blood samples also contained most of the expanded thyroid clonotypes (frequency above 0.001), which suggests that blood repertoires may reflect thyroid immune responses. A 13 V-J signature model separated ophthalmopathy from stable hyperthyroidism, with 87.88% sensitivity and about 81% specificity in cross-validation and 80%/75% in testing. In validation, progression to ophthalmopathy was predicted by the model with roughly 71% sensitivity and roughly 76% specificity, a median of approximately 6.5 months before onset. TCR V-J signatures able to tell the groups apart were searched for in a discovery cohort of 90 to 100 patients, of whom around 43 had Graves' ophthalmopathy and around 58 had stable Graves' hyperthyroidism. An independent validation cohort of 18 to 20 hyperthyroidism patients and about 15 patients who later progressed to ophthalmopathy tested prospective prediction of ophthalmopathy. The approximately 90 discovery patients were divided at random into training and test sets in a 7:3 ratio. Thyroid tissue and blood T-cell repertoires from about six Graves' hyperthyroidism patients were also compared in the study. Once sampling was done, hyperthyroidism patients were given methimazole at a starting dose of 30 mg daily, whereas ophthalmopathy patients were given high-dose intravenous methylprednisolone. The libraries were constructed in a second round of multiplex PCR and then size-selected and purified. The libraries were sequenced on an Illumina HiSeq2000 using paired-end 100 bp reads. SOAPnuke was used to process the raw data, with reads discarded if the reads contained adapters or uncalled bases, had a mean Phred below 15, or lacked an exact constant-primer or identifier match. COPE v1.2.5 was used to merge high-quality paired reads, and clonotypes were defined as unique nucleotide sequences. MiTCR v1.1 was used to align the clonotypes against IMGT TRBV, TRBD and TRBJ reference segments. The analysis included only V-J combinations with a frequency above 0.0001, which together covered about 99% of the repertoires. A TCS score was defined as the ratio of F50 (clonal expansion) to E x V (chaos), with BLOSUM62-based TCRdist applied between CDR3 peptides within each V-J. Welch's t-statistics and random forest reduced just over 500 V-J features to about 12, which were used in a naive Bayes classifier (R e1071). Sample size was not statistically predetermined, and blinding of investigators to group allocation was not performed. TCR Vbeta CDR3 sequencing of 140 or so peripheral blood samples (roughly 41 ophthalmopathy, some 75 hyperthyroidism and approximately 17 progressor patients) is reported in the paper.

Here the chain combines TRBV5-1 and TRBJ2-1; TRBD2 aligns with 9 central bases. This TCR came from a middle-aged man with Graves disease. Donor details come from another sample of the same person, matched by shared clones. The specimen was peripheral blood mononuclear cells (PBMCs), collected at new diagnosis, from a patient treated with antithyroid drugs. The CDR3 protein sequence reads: CASSFVAGAYNEQFF. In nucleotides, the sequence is TGCGCCAGCAGCTTCGTAGCGGGGGCTTACAATGAGCAGTTCTTC.